This paragraph covers one TCR beta chain sequence. This specimen belongs to a study of cytomegalovirus exposure and HLA in healthy donors. The PCR contained 60 Vbeta and 13 Jbeta primers. Profiling relied on immunoSEQ multiplex PCR, and the TCRdb table lists in-frame clones only, not all of them. The sample lists some 150,000 clones; roughly 78% were seen once. Looked up from germline, CDR1 is MGHDK and CDR2 is SYGVNS. The CDR3 has 17 amino acids. J lost 5 bases, V lost 5 bases, and 15 bases had no gene match. This receptor was obtained from a man aged 35-49 years in good health and CMV-seropositive. The material sequenced was PBMCs. The chain uses TRBV25-1 and TRBJ2-5; 9 bases match TRBD1. The CDR3 DNA is TGTGCCAGCAGTCCCTACACCGGGACAGGGAGATTGGAGACCCAGTACTTC. Its protein is CASSPYTGTGRLETQYF.